A selection of T cell receptor beta chains follows, all from one sample in a study of T-cell memory formation after mild COVID-19. TCRdb reprocessed the 5' RACE reads via MiXCR and lists one record per CDR3 protein. The sample has about 400,000 distinct CDR3 sequences; more than 20% are singletons. Sequencing was carried out using PBMCs or a T cell subset sorted from them (not recorded which). Receptor source: an adult woman who had mild COVID-19 (a few samples of this study predate the infection). Cell type and time point are not known. Each CDR3 is given with its conserved first and last residue. D genes are given only for firm matches. A clone size is listed for some rows: how often the clone was seen (once, few, many), or a class if it is expanded.

once	TRBV5-1	TRBD2	TRBJ2-2	CASSRTLAGVDTGELFF	TGCGCCAGCAGCAGAACACTAGCGGGAGTGGACACCGGGGAGCTGTTTTTT
few	TRBV7-2	.	TRBJ1-1	CASSLVSSTEAFF	TGTGCCAGCAGCTTAGTCTCGAGCACTGAAGCTTTCTTT
few	TRBV6-5	.	TRBJ2-2	CASSRDRTWTGELFF	TGTGCCAGCAGCCGAGACAGGACTTGGACCGGGGAGCTGTTTTTT
few	TRBV15	.	TRBJ2-1	CATSNGAEQFF	TGTGCCACCAGCAACGGGGCTGAGCAGTTCTTC
few	TRBV7-9	TRBD2	TRBJ2-2	CASTLYGTNPTGELFF	TGTGCCAGCACCTTATACGGGACTAACCCCACCGGGGAGCTGTTTTTT
.	TRBV20-1	.	TRBJ1-5	CSARDVVEPQHF	TGCAGTGCCAGGGACGTCGTCGAGCCCCAGCATTTT
few	TRBV20-1	TRBD2	TRBJ2-3	CSARKSGGGSNTQYF	TGCAGTGCTAGAAAGAGCGGGGGGGGTAGTAATACGCAGTATTTT
.	TRBV7-9	.	TRBJ2-1	CASSPPGGESYNEQFF	TGTGCCAGCAGCCCCCCCGGGGGAGAATCCTACAATGAGCAGTTCTTC
many	TRBV7-2	TRBD1	TRBJ2-5	CASSPPGQGRETQYF	TGTGCCAGCAGCCCGCCGGGACAGGGGAGAGAGACCCAGTACTTC
.	TRBV6-6	.	TRBJ2-1	CASRDGGHNEQFF	TGTGCCAGCAGGGACGGGGGCCACAATGAGCAGTTCTTC
few	TRBV29-1	.	TRBJ1-2	CSVEWQQNYGYTF	TGCAGCGTTGAGTGGCAGCAAAACTATGGCTACACCTTC
few	TRBV24-1	.	TRBJ1-5	CATSFGTGNQPQHF	TGTGCCACCAGTTTTGGGACCGGCAATCAGCCCCAGCATTTT
.	TRBV29-1	.	TRBJ2-1	CSVDPDYEQFF	TGCAGCGTTGACCCGGACTATGAGCAGTTCTTC
.	TRBV24-1	TRBD2	TRBJ2-7	CATSDPSGSVDEQYF	TGTGCCACCAGTGATCCTAGCGGGAGTGTTGACGAGCAGTACTTC
few	TRBV2	.	TRBJ2-7	CASRTDRSYEQYF	TGTGCCAGCAGAACGGACAGATCCTACGAGCAGTACTTC
.	TRBV6-4	TRBD2	TRBJ2-7	CASSEEGGKGYEQYF	TGTGCCAGCAGTGAAGAGGGAGGGAAGGGCTACGAGCAGTACTTC
few	TRBV9	.	TRBJ2-7	CASSVGDTNYEQYF	TGTGCCAGCAGCGTAGGCGACACCAACTACGAGCAGTACTTC
many	TRBV18	.	TRBJ2-7	CASSPDYEQYF	TGTGCCAGCAGCCCGGACTACGAGCAGTACTTC
few	TRBV11-3	.	TRBJ2-5	CASSLGRGDETQYF	TGTGCCAGCAGCTTAGGTCGAGGGGATGAGACCCAGTACTTC
.	TRBV18	.	TRBJ2-2	CASSEDYRTGELFF	TGTGCCAGCTCCGAGGACTACCGGACCGGGGAGCTGTTTTTT
few	TRBV5-1	TRBD2	TRBJ2-2	CASSVSGTSGSPTGELFF	TGCGCCAGCAGCGTCTCCGGGACTAGCGGGAGCCCCACCGGGGAGCTGTTTTTT
.	TRBV9	TRBD1	TRBJ2-2	CASSVEDRFISTSNTGELFF	TGTGCCAGCAGCGTAGAGGACAGGTTCATCTCGACCTCGAACACCGGGGAGCTGTTTTTT
.	TRBV7-2	TRBD2	TRBJ2-3	CASSLPTSGRSGADTQYF	TGTGCCAGCAGCTTACCGACTAGCGGGAGGAGTGGCGCAGATACGCAGTATTTT
.	TRBV27	.	TRBJ2-7	CASRNRQVGSYEQYF	TGTGCCAGCAGGAACCGACAGGTGGGCTCCTACGAGCAGTACTTC